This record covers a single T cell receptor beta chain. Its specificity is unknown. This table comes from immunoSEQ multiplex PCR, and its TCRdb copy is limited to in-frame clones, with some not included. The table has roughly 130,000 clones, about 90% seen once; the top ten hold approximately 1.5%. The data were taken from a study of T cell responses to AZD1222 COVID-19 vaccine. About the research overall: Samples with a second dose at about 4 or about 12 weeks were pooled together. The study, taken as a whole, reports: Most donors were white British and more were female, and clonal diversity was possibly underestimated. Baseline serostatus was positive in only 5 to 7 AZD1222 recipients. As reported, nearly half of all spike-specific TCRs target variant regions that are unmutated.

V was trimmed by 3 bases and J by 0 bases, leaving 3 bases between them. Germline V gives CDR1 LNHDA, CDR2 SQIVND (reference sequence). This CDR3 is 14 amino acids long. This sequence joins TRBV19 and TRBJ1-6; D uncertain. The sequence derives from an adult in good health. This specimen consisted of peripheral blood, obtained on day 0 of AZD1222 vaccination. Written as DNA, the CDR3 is TGTGCCAGTAGTATCGGCTCCTATAATTCACCCCTCCACTTT. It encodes CASSIGSYNSPLHF.